The next 14 T cell receptor beta chains were all read from a single sample in a study of control samples from healthy donors and cancer patients. Generated by immunoSEQ multiplex PCR, the TCRdb table keeps only in-frame clones and is missing some. The table includes roughly 83,000 clones, roughly four fifths detected once. The material sequenced was blood. The receptors originated from a woman aged 60 to 75 in good health.

This chain connects TRBV10-1 to TRBJ1-2; D perhaps matches TRBD1 (6 bases). Germline assignment: CDR1 WNHNN and CDR2 SYGVQD (reference sequence). CDR3 size: 14 residues. V gave up 10 bases and J gave up 4 bases, with 19 bases separating them. The CDR3 is CATSKSGVSYGYTF. CDR3 sequence (DNA): TGCGCCACCAGCAAGTCAGGGGTCTCCTATGGCTACACCTTC.

This chain links TRBV2 with TRBJ1-4; the D gene is possibly TRBD1 (5 bases). Per germline, CDR1 SNHLY and CDR2 FYNNEI. The CDR3 spans 14 residues. V gave up 6 bases and J gave up 8 bases, with 16 bases separating them. CDR3 loop: CASSPVRGGEKLFF. The CDR3 DNA sequence: TGTGCCAGCAGCCCGGTGAGGGGTGGGGAAAAACTGTTTTTT. Using reference TRBV2 and TRBJ1-4 for the parts outside the CDR3, the full variable domain is EPEVTQTPSHQVTQMGQEVILRCVPISNHLYFYWYRQILGQKVEFLVSFYNNEISEKSEIFDDQFSVERPDGSNFTLKIRSTKLEDSAMYFCASSPVRGGEKLFFGSGTQLSVL.

The chain links TRBV5-1 to TRBJ1-1, with 9 bases fitting TRBD1. CDR3 length: 15 amino acids. V gave up 0 bases and J gave up 4 bases; unmatched junction bases: 4. Germline CDR1 reads SGHRS; CDR2 reads YFSETQ. CDR3 in DNA: TGCGCCAGCAGCTTGGGATGGACAGGGGCCACTGAAGCTTTCTTT. It encodes CASSLGWTGATEAFF.

V usage is TRBV4-3 and J usage is TRBJ1-4; TRBD1 agrees at 7 bases. The CDR3 length is 16 residues. Per germline, CDR1 LGHNA and CDR2 YSLEER. The V and J ends lost 1 base and 4 bases, in that order; junction bases with no gene match: 6. CDR3 in amino acids: CASSQAPGQSNEKLFF. The CDR3 DNA reads as TGCGCCAGCAGCCAAGCGCCGGGACAGAGTAATGAAAAACTGTTTTTT.

The chain employs TRBV27 and TRBJ2-7, with TRBD2 matching 15 bases. V shed 0 bases and J 6 bases; nucleotides not matched to a gene: 6. The germline CDR1 and CDR2 sequences are MNHEY and SMNVEV (reference sequence). The CDR3 spans 17 residues. The CDR3 bases are TGTGCCAGCAGTTTATCCGGACTAGCGGGGGGGGTAAGCGAGCAGTACTTC. This encodes CASSLSGLAGGVSEQYF.

The V call is TRBV18, the J call TRBJ1-4; 9 bases are a match to TRBD1. The germline V gene has CDR1 KGHSH and CDR2 LQKENI. V trimming: 2 bases; J trimming: 3 bases; junction bases outside the gene matches: 10. CDR3 length equals 18 residues. CDR3 DNA: TGTGCCAGCTCACCAGACGGGACAGGGCCGAGGTCTAATGAAAAACTGTTTTTT. This gives the protein CASSPDGTGPRSNEKLFF.

V and J are TRBV6-6 and TRBJ1-5, with D tentatively TRBD1 (5 bases). The CDR3 is made up of 13 amino acids. V was clipped by 4 bases and J by 3 bases, with 7 bases between them. Germline values: CDR1 MNHNY, CDR2 SVGAGI (reference sequence). As DNA, the CDR3 is TGTGCCAGCAGTTTCAGGGACAATCAGCCCCAGCATTTT. Amino acid sequence: CASSFRDNQPQHF.

The gene calls are TRBV12-3 or TRBV12-4 and TRBJ2-2; no firm D call. V was shortened by 6 bases and J by 5 bases, with 10 bases between the two germline ends. CDR3 length: 13 residues. The CDR3 protein is CASRQTLTGELFF. As DNA, the CDR3 is TGTGCCAGCAGACAGACATTGACCGGGGAGCTGTTTTTT.

This rearrangement joins TRBV4-1 to TRBJ2-7; D not certain. Germline V gives CDR1 MGHRA, CDR2 YSYEKL. V lost 0 bases to trimming and J lost 4 bases, with 13 bases between them. The CDR3 is 15 residues long. CDR3 amino acids: CASSQEDRLLYEQYF. The CDR3 DNA is TGCGCCAGCAGCCAAGAAGACCGGTTGTTGTACGAGCAGTACTTC.

The rearrangement uses TRBV15 and TRBJ1-5; D unclear. Germline V gene lookup returns CDR1 LNHNV and CDR2 YYDKDF (reference sequence). Deletions cut 0 bases from V and 0 bases from J, with 15 bases between. The CDR3 is 18 amino acids. The CDR3 DNA reads TGTGCCACCAGCAGAGATCTGCAGGCCAGCTATAGCAATCAGCCCCAGCATTTT. Amino acids: CATSRDLQASYSNQPQHF.

V gene TRBV10-2 combines with J gene TRBJ1-1, with D perhaps TRBD1 (5 bases). Trimming stripped 8 bases from V and 0 bases from J, with 7 bases between. The CDR3 covers 12 residues. The germline V gene encodes CDR1 WSHSY and CDR2 SAAADI. CDR3 in amino acids: CASGALNTEAFF. CDR3 DNA: TGCGCCAGCGGGGCATTGAACACTGAAGCTTTCTTT.

This chain joins TRBV14 and TRBJ2-1, with TRBD1 matching 9 bases. The CDR3 sequence is 16 residues long. Per germline, CDR1 SGHDN and CDR2 FVKESK. V was clipped by 4 bases and J by 6 bases; unmatched bases: 10. CDR3 amino acids: CASSRTSGQGINEQFF. CDR3 nucleotides: TGTGCCAGCAGCCGTACCTCGGGACAGGGTATCAATGAGCAGTTCTTC.

The rearrangement uses TRBV7-9 and TRBJ2-1, with D tentatively TRBD1 (6 bases). V lost 4 bases and J lost 7, with 14 bases in between. Germline CDR1 is SEHNR and CDR2 is FQNEAQ (reference sequence). The CDR3 sequence is 14 residues long. CDR3 loop: CASSSTGHENEQFF. In DNA, the CDR3 is TGTGCCAGCAGCTCAACAGGGCATGAGAATGAGCAGTTCTTC.

The chain has TRBV3-1 (or the pseudogene TRBV3-2) and TRBJ1-2; weak D call: TRBD1 (5 bases). Germline V gives CDR1 LGHDT, CDR2 YNNKEL (reference sequence). The CDR3 length is 14 residues. Trimming left V 3 bases short and J 6 bases short, with 14 bases between. DNA of the CDR3: TGTGCCAGCAGCCAGAGACGGGGGGAGAATGGCTACACCTTC. Its protein is CASSQRRGENGYTF.